This TCR beta chain stems from a study of blood T cells in healthy people across ages (dated by TCRdb to 2015 to 2017). General notes on the study: In model experiments, template switching captured roughly one uniquely barcoded TCR beta cDNA molecule for every two T cells. To avoid experimental bias, donors of different ages were distributed randomly across sequencing lanes. Using the same blood draw, the study looked at two additional independent replicas of 1 million unique cDNA reads for two donors, one aged 18 to 30 and the other aged 80 or older. Four age groups were formed from the donors: young (average approximately 16 years), middle-aged (approximately 39), aged (roughly 56) and long-lived (around 82). Age-related changes in TCR beta repertoire diversity were measured in the study by deep sequencing normalized with unique cDNA molecular identifiers.

Study-wide conclusions, independent of this receptor: The CMV infection status of donors was not known, potentially confounding age-related changes in expanded clonotypes. As age increased, observed TCR beta diversity per million T cells dropped in a roughly linear way, and a significant reduction was already evident by age around 41. Estimates of total diversity based on one million sequenced T cells were considered lower bounds and underestimates. The percentage of naive T cells measured by flow cytometry correlated strongly with observed TCR beta diversity. Conclusive comparison of naive and antigen-experienced compartments was prevented by the profiling of bulk unsorted PBMCs. The long-lived group showed more naive CD4+ T cells, fewer expanded clones and increased TCR diversity than the aged group, suggesting age selection.

Donors were 40 or so systemically healthy Caucasian individuals from Russia aged roughly 6 to 90 years. About 10 milliliters of peripheral blood were collected from each donor into EDTA-treated Vacutainer tubes. Ficoll-Paque density-gradient centrifugation was used to isolate PBMCs, with at least 7 million per sample. Total RNA, at least 6 micrograms per sample, was extracted from PBMCs with Trizol reagent. For every donor, flow cytometry on a PBMC aliquot measured the percentage of naive CD45RAhigh/CD27high T cells. The method was 5' RACE. The listed sequencing device is Illumina HiSeq 2500. A second PCR of roughly 6 to 12 cycles was performed with a sample-barcoded 5' primer and a J-beta primer mix. A unique molecular identifier was introduced onto each TCR beta cDNA molecule by a template-switch 5' adaptor carrying 12 random nucleotides. Each sample yielded at least 2.5 million CDR3-containing paired-end reads. First-strand cDNA was synthesized from all RNA with the Mint cDNA synthesis kit, primed by a TRBC-specific oligonucleotide. Following uracil-DNA glycosylase treatment, a first 18-cycle PCR with universal primers M1SS and BC2_uni_R was performed on all cDNA. In the original analysis: For normalization, 1 million high-quality reads, each with a distinct molecular identifier, were randomly selected from each sample. Reads with shared molecular identifiers were discarded instead of being binned into consensus sequences. CDR3 identification, clonotype clustering and error correction used MiTCR with a Q25 quality threshold and the strictest error-elimination algorithm. A nonparametric unseen species model with Euler transformation was used to estimate lower-bound total TCR beta diversity. The raw public reads went through TCRdb reprocessing: fastp at Q25, MiXCR clone calling, in-frame beta chains kept. Every CDR3 protein is listed once, alongside the most common genes and DNA of its rows. The V and J calls follow TCRdb's processing rather than the paper's. This sample gives some 710,000 distinct CDR3 sequences in total; about 20% of them show up just once. Of the sample, around 21% is held by the ten largest clones.

Turning to this clonotype: This clone's antigen is unknown. Germline is not matched at one junction end, which may reflect a read error.

The origin of this receptor is a man between 65 and 85 years old in good health. The sample consisted of blood.

CDR3 loop: CASGLGDATDTQYF. The nucleotides read TGCGCCAGCGGCTTGGGAGATGCCACAGATACGCAGTATTTT. The sequence links TRBV5-1 to TRBJ2-3; 5 matching bases give a weak D call of TRBD2. The CDR3 goes from the cysteine to the phenylalanine over 14 residues. CDR3 DNA is the only sequence kept; it has 42 bases, read in frame from the first base. As encoded in the germline V gene, CDR1 is SGHRS while CDR2 is YFSETQ.